These T cell receptor beta chains were read from a single sample in a study of identical twins. TCRdb reanalysed the 5' RACE reads using MiXCR and keeps one entry per CDR3 protein. The sample yields about 890,000 distinct CDR3 sequences, roughly an eighth seen once. The sample was also linked to a second study, of yellow fever vaccine responses in identical twins.

The sequenced material came from PBMCs. Receptor source: a woman under 30 in good health. CDR3s include the opening cysteine and the closing phenylalanine or tryptophan. D genes are given only for firm matches. Some rows have no size entry. The others give once, few or many, or a class for an expanded clone.

j_call cdr3_length clone_size v_call d_call cdr3_nt cdr3_aa
TRBJ2-7 16 . TRBV20-1 . TGCAGTGCTAGAGGAGCCCCAGGGGCGCCATCCTACGAGCAGTACTTC CSARGAPGAPSYEQYF
TRBJ2-1 16 many TRBV6-5 . TGTGCCAGCAGTTACTCGAAAGGGAGCTCCTACAATGAGCAGTTCTTC CASSYSKGSSYNEQFF
TRBJ2-1 19 . TRBV6-5 . TGTGCCAGCAGTTACTCGAGGGGGCTAGCGGAATATTCCGGCAATGAGCAGTTCTTC CASSYSRGLAEYSGNEQFF
TRBJ2-1 16 . TRBV4-1 TRBD2 TGCGCCAGCAGCCACACGAGCGGGGGGGCTTGGGATGAGCAGTTCTTC CASSHTSGGAWDEQFF
TRBJ2-7 16 . TRBV4-1 . TGCGCCAGCAGCCAAGACCATTCAGGGAACTCCTACGAGCAGTACTTC CASSQDHSGNSYEQYF
TRBJ2-2 16 . TRBV11-2 TRBD2 TGTGCCAGCAGCTTAGGGCTAGCGGTATACACCGGGGAGCTGTTTTTT CASSLGLAVYTGELFF
TRBJ2-1 17 few TRBV5-1 TRBD2 TGCGCCAGCAGCAGGGGACTAGCGGGAGGTGGCTACAATGAGCAGTTCTTC CASSRGLAGGGYNEQFF
TRBJ1-5 16 . TRBV3-1 . TGTGCCAGCAGCCAAGATGGTGAGGCGGGCAATCAGCCCCAGCATTTT CASSQDGEAGNQPQHF
TRBJ1-5 14 . TRBV20-1 . TGCAGTGCTAGAGGGGGAGGGATGAATCAGCCCCAGCATTTT CSARGGGMNQPQHF
TRBJ2-2 17 . TRBV12-3/TRBV12-4 . TGTGCCAGCAGTTTAGCGTTCCGGACCGTGAACACCGGGGAGCTGTTTTTT CASSLAFRTVNTGELFF
TRBJ2-4 14 . TRBV7-3 TRBD2 TGTGCCAGCAGCTCTGGGACTAGTAGCAACATTCAGTACTTC CASSSGTSSNIQYF
TRBJ1-2 14 few TRBV25-1 . TGTGCCAGCAGTAAGGAGTGGGGGACGTATGGCTACACCTTC CASSKEWGTYGYTF
TRBJ1-1 13 many TRBV20-1 TRBD1 TGCAGTGCTAGTAGACAGGGGGTGACTGAAGCTTTCTTT CSASRQGVTEAFF
TRBJ1-2 13 few TRBV27 TRBD1 TGTGCCAGCAGTTTAGACAGGGGAGAAGGCTACACCTTC CASSLDRGEGYTF
TRBJ1-1 13 many TRBV5-1 . TGCGCCAGCAGCTGGACCGGGAGCACTGAAGCTTTCTTT CASSWTGSTEAFF
TRBJ2-7 14 few TRBV20-1 . TGCAGTGCTAGGGCCCTATTATACAGGCACGAGCAGTACTTC CSARALLYRHEQYF
TRBJ2-5 15 . TRBV20-1 TRBD2 TGCAGTGCTAGTAAGGCGGGAGTCGGGCAAGAGACCCAGTACTTC CSASKAGVGQETQYF
TRBJ2-1 14 few TRBV28 . TGTGCCAGCAGTGAAGGGGGAGCCCCCAATGAGCAGTTCTTC CASSEGGAPNEQFF
TRBJ2-2 14 few TRBV29-1 . TGCAGCGTTGTTCTGGGTACAGGGACCGGGGAGCTGTTTTTT CSVVLGTGTGELFF
TRBJ2-2 15 . TRBV20-1 . TGCAGTGCTAGAGATGGAACAGGAGTTCCCGGGGAGCTGTTTTTT CSARDGTGVPGELFF
TRBJ2-1 16 few TRBV20-1 . TGCTGTGCCTCCTTTGGCTTAATCAGCTCCTACAATGAGCAGTTCTTC CCASFGLISSYNEQFF
TRBJ2-5 17 few TRBV4-1 TRBD1 TGCGCCAGCAGCCAAAATGTTCCGGGACAGGGGGCAGAGACCCAGTACTTC CASSQNVPGQGAETQYF
TRBJ1-3 17 few TRBV12-3/TRBV12-4 TRBD1 TGTGCCAGCAGCCGTACCCCGGGACAGGGGGTAGGAAACACCATATATTTT CASSRTPGQGVGNTIYF
TRBJ2-7 14 many TRBV7-8 TRBD2 TGTGCCAGCAGCCCTAGCGGGAATCTCTACGAGCAGTACTTC CASSPSGNLYEQYF
TRBJ2-7 15 few TRBV7-8 TRBD2 TGTGCCAGCAGCTTAGTGGTGACTAGCTCCAACGAGCAGTACTTC CASSLVVTSSNEQYF
TRBJ2-7 15 many TRBV6-5 TRBD1 TGTGCCAGCAGTTACACGACAGGGGCCCCCTACGAGCAGTACTTC CASSYTTGAPYEQYF
TRBJ2-7 15 . TRBV7-9 . TGTGCCAGCAGCTTAGCCGCTACTTACTCCTACGAGCAGTACTTC CASSLAATYSYEQYF
TRBJ2-7 15 . TRBV28 . TGTGCCAGCAGTTTCGCCCGGCTCCCTTCGAGCGAGCAGTACTTC CASSFARLPSSEQYF
TRBJ1-1 15 few TRBV9 . TGTGCCAGCAGCCCCCACGCGGTAAAGGGGACTGAAGCTTTCTTT CASSPHAVKGTEAFF
TRBJ2-3 12 . TRBV4-2 . TGTGCCAGCAGCCAAGAAAAGGATACGCAGTATTTT CASSQEKDTQYF
TRBJ2-2 19 . TRBV20-1 TRBD2 TGCTGTGCTAGAGTCCCGGGCGGGAGCCTTCGGGGGAACACCGGGGAGCTGTTTTTT CCARVPGGSLRGNTGELFF
TRBJ2-5 15 . TRBV21-1 . TGTGCCAGCAGCGCAGACCAGGGAGTCGGAAAGACCCAGTACTTC CASSADQGVGKTQYF
TRBJ2-1 15 few TRBV27 . TGTGCCAGCAGTTTTCAGGGGTCAGCCTACAATGAGCAGTTCTTC CASSFQGSAYNEQFF
TRBJ1-1 12 . TRBV11-2 . TGTGCCAGCAGCTATGGGGTCGGAGAAGCTTTCTTT CASSYGVGEAFF
TRBJ1-5 15 few TRBV4-2 . TGTGCCAGCAGCCGAACGGCGGAAAGCAATCAGCCCCAGCATTTT CASSRTAESNQPQHF
TRBJ2-7 17 few TRBV12-3/TRBV12-4 TRBD1 TGTGCCAGCAGTTTAGCGCTCACCGGGACAGCGATCTACGAGCAGTACTTC CASSLALTGTAIYEQYF
TRBJ1-5 15 few TRBV4-1 . TGCGCCAGCAGCCAAGCCAAACAGTCCAATCAGCCCCAGCATTTT CASSQAKQSNQPQHF
TRBJ1-1 13 few TRBV28 . TGTGCCAGCAGTCCGCCGGACGGGACTGAAGCTTTCTTT CASSPPDGTEAFF
TRBJ2-2 16 few TRBV15 . TGTGCCACCAGCAGAGGGACTACCCTAGACACCGGGGAGCTGTTTTTT CATSRGTTLDTGELFF
TRBJ2-1 18 few TRBV11-1 TRBD2 TGTGCCAGCAGCTTAGAGGGGACTAGCGGGGGCCCTCGCAATGAGCAGTTCTTC CASSLEGTSGGPRNEQFF
TRBJ2-1 11 . TRBV24-1 . TGTGCCACCAGCCAGGGTTTTGAGCAGTTCTTC CATSQGFEQFF
TRBJ2-2 15 few TRBV12-3/TRBV12-4 TRBD1 TGTGCCAGCAGTCGACAGGGCTTCCGGACCGGGGAGCTGTTTTTT CASSRQGFRTGELFF